The present TCR beta chain was sequenced within a study of T-cell reconstitution after alpha-beta-depleted transplantation in children. Ten or more counts support this clonotype. What it binds is unknown. Overall study findings and caveats: One year post-transplant, T-cell counts and diversity were largely derived from T cells produced anew. Some patients' high day-60 TCRbeta diversity was traced to surviving recipient T cells and thymic progenitors. Expanded clones from the graft, numbering several hundred, reportedly supplied alpha-beta T cells about two months after transplant.

This sample's TCRbeta library carried unique molecular identifier barcodes. TCRdb itself ran the PCR reads through MiXCR, one entry per CDR3 protein. The sample lists 250,000 to 300,000 distinct CDR3 sequences, around 10% seen once, with 7.5% in the top ten. CDR1 is SGHTA, CDR2 FQGNSA, per germline. The CDR3 runs to 15 residues. V was clipped by 2 bases and J by 4 bases; unmatched bases: 7. This rearrangement joins TRBV7-2 to TRBJ1-2; 7 bases align to TRBD1. The sequence derives from a boy younger than two with acute myeloid leukemia, due to receive a stem cell transplant. Source: PBMCs, taken before TCRalphabeta/CD19-depleted stem cell transplant. As DNA, the CDR3 is TGTGCCAGCAGCTTAAAAGGGGGCCGGCCCTATGGCTACACCTTC. Its translation is CASSLKGGRPYGYTF. Combining the CDR3 with reference TRBV7-2 and TRBJ1-2 gives the whole variable domain GAGVSQSPSNKVTEKGKDVELRCDPISGHTALYWYRQSLGQGLEFLIYFQGNSAPDKSGLPSDRFSAERTGGSVSTLTIQRTQQEDSAVYLCASSLKGGRPYGYTFGSGTRLTVV.